This T cell receptor beta chain is drawn from a study of blood T cell repertoires in COVID-19. The wider study: The United States, Italy and Spain provided the acute and convalescent COVID-19 samples. From T cells, B-cell-depleted T cells, or PBMCs came the material, which was cDNA or gDNA.

The CDR3 is 17 residues long. From germline, CDR1 is SEHNR and CDR2 FQNEAQ (reference sequence). V dropped 5 bases and J dropped 3; count of bases not matched to a gene: 7. Original processing methods: Reference gene primer amplification gave nucleated cell count estimates. Method: immunoSEQ multiplex PCR; TCRdb's copy keeps in-frame clones and lacks some. The V and J calls and clone size are taken from that table; D and trimming were inferred from the DNA. The repertoire consists of about 240,000 clones, with about nine tenths occurring once and the leading ten covering under 6.5%. The source is a man aged 55 to 70 with acute or convalescent COVID-19. The rearrangement joins TRBV7-9 to TRBJ2-2; TRBD2 aligns across 12 bases. Source material: peripheral blood. The CDR3 protein is CASSRTSGMSHTGELFF. CDR3 bases: TGTGCCAGCAGCCGGACTAGCGGGATGTCACACACCGGGGAGCTGTTTTTT. Supplemented by reference TRBV7-9 and TRBJ2-2, the full variable domain reads DTGVSQNPRHKITKRGQNVTFRCDPISEHNRLYWYRQTLGQGPEFLTYFQNEAQLEKSRLLSDRFSAERPKGSFSTLEIQRTEQGDSAMYLCASSRTSGMSHTGELFFGEGSRLTVL.